The T cell receptor (beta chain) under discussion was sequenced for a study of blood T cell repertoires in COVID-19. Study summary: The United States, Italy and Spain were the sources of the acute and convalescent COVID-19 samples. PBMCs, B-cell-depleted T cells, or T cells were the source of the cDNA or gDNA that made up the material.

V was clipped by 6 bases and J by 3 bases, with 14 bases between them. Germline values: CDR1 MNHEY, CDR2 SMNVEV (reference sequence). The CDR3 covers 14 residues. Authors' methods: It was from reference gene primer amplification that nucleated cell counts were estimated. Using immunoSEQ multiplex PCR, the repertoire was profiled, and TCRdb retains in-frame clones only, with some absent. D and trimming come from the DNA, and the V and J calls and clone size come from that table. The sample shows fewer than 150,000 clones, around 87% of them seen only once. The receptor comes from a woman aged 50 to 60 who had recovered from COVID-19. The chain couples TRBV27 to TRBJ1-1; D not certain. Input material: peripheral blood. This CDR3 is CASRSIRSDTEAFF. Here the CDR3 DNA reads TGTGCCAGCAGGTCCATCCGGTCGGACACTGAAGCTTTCTTT.